This T cell receptor beta chain appears in the sequencing data of a study of control samples from healthy donors and cancer patients. This clone was seen more than once but under ten times. The V end was cut by 4 bases, the J end by 0 bases, with 15 bases between. Germline V gene data show CDR1 as SGHDN and CDR2 as FVKESK. The CDR3 runs to 16 residues. Assay: immunoSEQ multiplex PCR; the TCRdb copy retains only in-frame clones and omits some. In the table there are fewer than 500,000 clones, around 90% of which are singletons. The material sequenced was PBMCs. This chain links TRBV14 with TRBJ1-1; D unresolved. The clonotype originates from a man between 35 and 55 years old with head and neck cancer. Here the CDR3 reads CASSPWSADLNTEAFF. In nucleotides, the CDR3 is TGTGCCAGCAGCCCCTGGTCGGCAGACCTGAACACTGAAGCTTTCTTT.